This T cell receptor beta chain was identified in a study of patients and donors after allogeneic stem cell transplantation. TCRdb passed the RT-PCR reads through MiXCR, listing each CDR3 protein once. The repertoire has about a million distinct CDR3 sequences, 15% to 20% of them found once; the top ten carry around 6%. This TCR derives from a human donor who was either an allogeneic HSCT recipient or a stem cell or donor lymphocyte infusion donor (not recorded which). It is not recorded whose cells these are; they may come from a transplant donor. The specimen was blood, either unsorted or a sorted T cell fraction (not recorded which).

The CDR3 bases are TGTGCCAGCAGTCCGACAGGGCGAGACGAGCAGTACTTC. This translates into CASSPTGRDEQYF. The chain couples TRBV6-2 or TRBV6-3 to TRBJ2-7; 7 bases match TRBD1. The CDR3 has 13 amino acids. V lost 5 bases to trimming and J lost 5 bases; unmatched junction nucleotides: 6. Germline loops: CDR1 MNHEY, CDR2 SVGEGT.